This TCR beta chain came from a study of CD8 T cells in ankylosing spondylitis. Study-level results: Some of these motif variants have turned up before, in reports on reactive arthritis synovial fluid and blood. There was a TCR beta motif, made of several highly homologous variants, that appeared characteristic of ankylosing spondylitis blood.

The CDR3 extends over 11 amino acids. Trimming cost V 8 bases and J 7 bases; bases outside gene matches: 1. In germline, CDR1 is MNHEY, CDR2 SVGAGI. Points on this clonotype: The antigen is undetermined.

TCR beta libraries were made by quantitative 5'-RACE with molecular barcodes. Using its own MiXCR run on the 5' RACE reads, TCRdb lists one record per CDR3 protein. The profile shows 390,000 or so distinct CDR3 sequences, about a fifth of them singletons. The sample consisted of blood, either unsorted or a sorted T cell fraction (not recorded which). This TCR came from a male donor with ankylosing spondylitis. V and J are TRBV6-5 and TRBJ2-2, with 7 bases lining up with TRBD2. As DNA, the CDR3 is TGTGCCAGCCGGGGGGTCGGGGAGCTGTTTTTT. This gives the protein CASRGVGELFF.